These 22 T cell receptor beta chains were sequenced from one sample in a study of graft-versus-host responses after intestinal transplantation. Only in-frame clones appear in the TCRdb table, and some are missing; sequencing was by immunoSEQ multiplex PCR. The sample has 55,000 to 65,000 clones, about 94% seen once; the top ten hold more than 0.3%. The antigens these receptors bind are not known. Sequenced material: unstimulated CD4+ T cells sorted from spleen or lymph node cells, taken before transplant. Source of these receptors: a human donor who was the organ donor for an intestinal transplant.

V is TRBV11-1 and J is TRBJ2-7; D is possibly TRBD2 (6 bases). Germline CDR1 SGHAT, CDR2 FQDESV (reference sequence). There are 14 residues in the CDR3. The V end lost 3 bases, the J end lost 6 bases, and 15 bases lay between the germline ends. The CDR3 DNA follows: TGTGCCAGCAGCTTGCGGGGCCGGGGAGCCGAGCAGTACTTC. Encoded protein: CASSLRGRGAEQYF.

The chain uses TRBV25-1 and TRBJ2-1; weak D call: TRBD1 (6 bases). Looked up from germline, CDR1 is MGHDK and CDR2 is SYGVNS. V was pared by 1 base and J by 4 bases, with 20 bases between. This CDR3 is 18 amino acids long. The CDR3: CASSESPHRVGNYNEQFF. The DNA for the CDR3 is TGTGCCAGCAGTGAATCACCCCACAGGGTCGGGAATTACAATGAGCAGTTCTTC.

The chain links TRBV27 to TRBJ2-7; 10 bases fit TRBD1. The CDR3 runs to 13 residues. J lost 6 bases, V lost 8 bases, and 7 bases had no gene match. Looked up from germline, CDR1 is MNHEY and CDR2 is SMNVEV (reference sequence). In nucleotides, the CDR3 is TGTGCCAGCCGCGACAGGGGGCGTAGCGAGCAGTACTTC. Translated, it gives CASRDRGRSEQYF.

J is TRBJ2-3 and V is TRBV25-1; D is unclear. The CDR3 length is 14 residues. Trimming stripped 6 bases from V and 3 bases from J, with 13 bases between. Germline V gene data show CDR1 as MGHDK and CDR2 as SYGVNS. CDR3: CASRVPPPTDTQYF. The CDR3 DNA reads TGTGCCAGCAGGGTACCACCCCCTACAGATACGCAGTATTTT.

This clone was seen just once. The chain uses TRBV25-1 and TRBJ1-3; D is unresolved. Germline V CDR1 and CDR2: MGHDK, SYGVNS. The CDR3 has 15 amino acids. Between the trimmed V and J ends, which lost 6 bases and 0 bases, there was a span of 12 bases. As DNA, the CDR3 is TGTGCCAGCAGGGTGGGAGGAACCTCTGGAAACACCATATATTTT. Its protein is CASRVGGTSGNTIYF.

This clone was detected only a few times. The J gene is TRBJ2-7, the V gene TRBV7-9, with no clear D. The V and J ends lost 5 bases and 9 bases respectively, with 14 bases between them. Germline CDR1 reads SEHNR; CDR2 reads FQNEAQ (reference sequence). The CDR3 length is 12 residues. Written as DNA, the CDR3 is TGTGCCAGCAGCCTAATGCTGGGCTCGCAGTACTTC. This sequence encodes CASSLMLGSQYF.

The rearrangement links TRBV4-2 to TRBJ1-5; 12 bases align to TRBD1. V lost 1 base and J lost 5; bases outside the gene matches: 3. CDR3 length: 16 amino acids. Germline V gene sequence: CDR1 LGHNA, CDR2 YNFKEQ. CDR3 DNA: TGTGCCAGCAGCCAAGTCGGGGACAGGGGGCATCAGCCCCAGCATTTT. Residues: CASSQVGDRGHQPQHF.

V usage is TRBV11-2 and J usage is TRBJ2-5, with D perhaps TRBD2 (6 bases). Trimming took 5 bases from V and 5 from J, leaving 18 bases between them. The CDR3 has 15 residues. Germline V lookup: CDR1 SGHAT, CDR2 FQNNGV. CDR3 amino acids: CASSRGLAQGETQYF. DNA for the CDR3: TGTGCCAGCAGCCGGGGACTGGCACAAGGGGAGACCCAGTACTTC.

The V call is TRBV30, the J call TRBJ2-6; 9 bases are shared with TRBD2. Germline V gene data show CDR1 as GTSNPN and CDR2 as SVGIG (reference sequence). J was trimmed by 0 bases and V by 0 bases; bases with no gene match: 0. This CDR3 spans 16 amino acids. This chain's CDR3 is CAWSVSGGSGANVLTF. Here the CDR3 DNA reads TGTGCCTGGAGTGTTAGCGGGGGCTCTGGGGCCAACGTCCTGACTTTC.

This clone was recorded a few times. The J gene is TRBJ2-3, the V gene TRBV11-1; D gene uncertain. CDR1 SGHAT and CDR2 FQDESV come from the germline V gene (reference sequence). Trimming took 5 bases from V and 11 from J, leaving 23 bases between them. The CDR3 totals 15 residues. CDR3 DNA: TGTGCCAGCAGCCCTACCTCCCTGGAGCTATCGAAGCAGTATTTT. It encodes CASSPTSLELSKQYF.

This chain connects TRBV15 to TRBJ2-7, with 10 bases that match TRBD1. V lost 6 bases to trimming and J lost 3 bases; unmatched junction nucleotides: 8. This CDR3 contains 15 residues. From germline, CDR1 is LNHNV and CDR2 YYDKDF (reference sequence). The CDR3 loop reads CATSLRDRGNYEQYF. As DNA, the CDR3 is TGTGCCACCAGTCTTCGGGACAGGGGTAACTACGAGCAGTACTTC.

The chain recombines TRBV7-2 with TRBJ1-5; the D is unclear. Per germline, CDR1 SGHTA and CDR2 FQGNSA. This CDR3 is 14 amino acids long. V lost 2 bases to trimming and J lost 0 bases, with 5 bases between them. CDR3 sequence: CASSLSFSNQPQHF. CDR3 sequence (DNA): TGTGCCAGCAGCTTAAGCTTTAGCAATCAGCCCCAGCATTTT.

This clone was detected only once. The V and J genes are TRBV30 and TRBJ1-2, with D unclear. Trimming pared 3 bases from V and 7 bases from J, leaving 6 bases between. The germline V gene encodes CDR1 GTSNPN and CDR2 SVGIG (reference sequence). CDR3 length: 10 amino acids. The chain's CDR3 is CAWRTFGYTF. The CDR3 coding sequence is TGTGCCTGGAGAACGTTTGGCTACACCTTC.

The chain employs TRBV6-7 and TRBJ2-7, with 11 bases identical to TRBD1. TRBV6-7 is classed as an ORF, of uncertain function. The trim removed 4 bases at V and 3 bases at J, leaving 5 bases unmatched. This CDR3 is 15 amino acids long. The CDR3: CASSSPGQGDYEQYF. CDR3 coding DNA: TGTGCCAGCAGTTCACCGGGACAGGGGGACTACGAGCAGTACTTC.

This chain uses TRBV18 with TRBJ1-6; 9 nucleotides agree with TRBD1. V lost 3 bases and J lost 8; bases outside the gene matches: 11. Germline-derived CDR1 and CDR2 are KGHSH and LQKENI. The CDR3 is 17 amino acids. This CDR3 reads CASSPWTGAPTDSPLHF. The CDR3 DNA sequence: TGTGCCAGCTCACCCTGGACAGGGGCACCGACAGATTCACCCCTCCACTTT.

This clone has only a few counts. The V call is TRBV25-1, the J call TRBJ2-5; 9 bases align to TRBD2. CDR1 is MGHDK, CDR2 SYGVNS, per germline. After removal of 6 bases from V and 2 bases from J, the junction contained 4 bases not matched to a gene. The CDR3 is 14 amino acids. CDR3 sequence reads: CASRQRGAQETQYF. The CDR3 nucleotides are TGTGCCAGCAGGCAGCGGGGGGCGCAAGAGACCCAGTACTTC. Variable domain in full (rest from reference TRBV25-1 and TRBJ2-5): EADIYQTPRYLVIGTGKKITLECSQTMGHDKMYWYQQDPGMELHLIHYSYGVNSTEKGDLSSESTVSRIRTEHFPLTLESARPSHTSQYLCASRQRGAQETQYFGPGTRLLVL.

CDR3 region: CASSPPGQSEKLFF. In DNA form, the CDR3 reads TGTGCCAGCTCACCTCCGGGACAGAGTGAAAAACTGTTTTTT. The rearrangement joins TRBV18 to TRBJ1-4; TRBD1 matches 7 bases. Germline V gene data show CDR1 as KGHSH and CDR2 as LQKENI. This CDR3 comprises 14 residues. The J segment lost 7 bases and the V segment lost 3 bases, leaving 5 bases of the junction unmatched.

The chain has TRBV9 and TRBJ2-5; 7 bases align to TRBD2. Judging by the DNA end, TRBJ2-7 fits better; the J call may be wrong. The CDR3 is 15 amino acids. Germline CDR1 is SGDLS and CDR2 is YYNGEE. The CDR3 DNA follows: TGTGCCAGCAGCGTTGGATCAGGGACTACCTACGAGCAGTACTTC. Encoded protein: CASSVGSGTTYEQYF.

Comments on this clone: The sample contains more than one DNA sequence encoding this CDR3. V and J are TRBV19 and TRBJ2-3; perhaps TRBD2 as D (5 bases). CDR1 and CDR2 (germline): LNHDA, SQIVND (reference sequence). This CDR3 spans 15 amino acids. The ends were cut back, 7 bases at V and 1 base at J, with 15 bases in the middle. CDR3 coding DNA: TGTGCCAGTACACGCGGACTGGCGGGCACAGATACGCAGTATTTT. Residues: CASTRGLAGTDTQYF. Filled out from reference TRBV19 and TRBJ2-3, the complete variable domain reads DGGITQSPKYLFRKEGQNVTLSCEQNLNHDAMYWYRQDPGQGLRLIYYSQIVNDFQKGDIAEGYSVSREKKESFPLTVTSAQKNPTAFYLCASTRGLAGTDTQYFGPGTRLTVL.

J is TRBJ1-1 and V is TRBV6-5; D unresolved. CDR1 is MNHEY, CDR2 SVGAGI, per germline. Trimming stripped 7 bases from V and 1 base from J, with 4 bases between. The CDR3 is 11 amino acids. CDR3: CASTQNTEAFF. The CDR3 nucleotides read TGTGCCAGCACTCAGAACACTGAAGCTTTCTTT.

There are a few counts of this clone. In nucleotides, the CDR3 is TGTGCCAGCAGTTTACAGAGGAATTATGGCTACACCTTC. Residues: CASSLQRNYGYTF. The chain is built from TRBV6-5 and TRBJ1-2, with D unclear. The CDR3 is 13 amino acids. V dropped 4 bases and J dropped 5 bases, with 11 bases sitting between them. The germline gives CDR1 MNHEY, CDR2 SVGAGI.

The V gene is TRBV9, the J gene TRBJ1-1, with 7 bases matching TRBD1. Trimming removed 4 bases from V and 7 bases from J; junction bases left unmatched: 10. Germline V CDR1 and CDR2: SGDLS, YYNGEE. This CDR3 region has 14 residues. CDR3 residues: CASSKTGQSFEAFF. CDR3 bases: TGTGCCAGCAGCAAAACGGGACAGTCTTTTGAAGCTTTCTTT. Full variable domain (rest looked up from reference TRBV9 and TRBJ1-1): DSGVTQTPKHLITATGQRVTLRCSPRSGDLSVYWYQQSLDQGLQFLIQYYNGEERAKGNILERFSAQQFPDLHSELNLSSLELGDSALYFCASSKTGQSFEAFFGQGTRLTVV.